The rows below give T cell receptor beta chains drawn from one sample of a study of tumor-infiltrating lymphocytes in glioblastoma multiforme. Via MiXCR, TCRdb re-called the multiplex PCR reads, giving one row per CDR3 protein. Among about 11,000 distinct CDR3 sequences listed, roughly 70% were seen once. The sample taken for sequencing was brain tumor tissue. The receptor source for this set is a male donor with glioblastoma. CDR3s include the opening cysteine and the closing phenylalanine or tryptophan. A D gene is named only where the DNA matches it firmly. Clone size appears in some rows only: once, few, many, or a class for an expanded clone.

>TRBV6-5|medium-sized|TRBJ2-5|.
TGTGCCAGCAGTTTCGGCTATAGAGAGACCCAGTACTTC
CASSFGYRETQYF
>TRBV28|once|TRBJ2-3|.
TGTGCCAGCAGTCGAAACCGGGGCCCTAGCACAGATACGCAGTATTTT
CASSRNRGPSTDTQYF
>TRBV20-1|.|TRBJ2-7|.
TGCAGTGCTAGCACATTAGGGAGTACGGTCGTCGAGCAATACTTC
CSASTLGSTVVEQYF
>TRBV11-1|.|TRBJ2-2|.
TGTGCCAGCAGCTCGGCCGGTCTATCCGGGGAGCTGTTTTTT
CASSSAGLSGELFF
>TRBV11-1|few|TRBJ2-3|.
TGTGCCAGCAGCCGGGGGACCCCGGGGACAGATACGCAGTATTTT
CASSRGTPGTDTQYF
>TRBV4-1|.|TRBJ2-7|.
TGCGCCAGCAGTCAAGAAACTGCGGGGTTCTACGAGCAGTGCTTC
CASSQETAGFYEQCF
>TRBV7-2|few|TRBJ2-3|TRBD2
TGTGCCAGCAGCTCTCTAGCGGGAGCCCCAGATACGCAGTATTTT
CASSSLAGAPDTQYF
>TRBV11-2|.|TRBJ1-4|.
TGTGCCAGCAGCCCGGAAGTGGGGGGGAAACTATTTTTT
CASSPEVGGKLFF
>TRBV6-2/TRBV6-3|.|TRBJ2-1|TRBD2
TGTGCCAGCAGTTACTATATCGGGAGGGACAATGAGCAGTTCTTC
CASSYYIGRDNEQFF
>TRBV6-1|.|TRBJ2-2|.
TGTGCCAGCAGTGAAGCCGGGGACGGGGTGCTGTCTTTT
CASSEAGDGVLSF
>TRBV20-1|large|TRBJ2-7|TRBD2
TGCAGTGCTATACCTACAGCGGGAGTGGGGTACGAGCAGTACTTC
CSAIPTAGVGYEQYF
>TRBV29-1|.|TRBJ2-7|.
TGCAGCGTTGAAGAGACTATCAACAAGCAGTACTTC
CSVEETINKQYF
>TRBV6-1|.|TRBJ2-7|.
TGTGCCGTGACTCACTCCTACGAGCAGTACTTC
CAVTHSYEQYF
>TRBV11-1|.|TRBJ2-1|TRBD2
TGTGCCGGCAGCCAATTACTGCCTAGCGGGAGGTCGAATGAGCGGTTCTTC
CAGSQLLPSGRSNERFF
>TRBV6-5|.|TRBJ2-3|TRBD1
TGTGCCAGCAGAAACCGGGACAGGGGCACAGATACGCAGTATTTT
CASRNRDRGTDTQYF
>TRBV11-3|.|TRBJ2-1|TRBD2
TGTGCCAGCAGCGGAGGATCTAGCGGGATAATTTCGGGACCCTACAATGAGCAGTTCTTC
CASSGGSSGIISGPYNEQFF